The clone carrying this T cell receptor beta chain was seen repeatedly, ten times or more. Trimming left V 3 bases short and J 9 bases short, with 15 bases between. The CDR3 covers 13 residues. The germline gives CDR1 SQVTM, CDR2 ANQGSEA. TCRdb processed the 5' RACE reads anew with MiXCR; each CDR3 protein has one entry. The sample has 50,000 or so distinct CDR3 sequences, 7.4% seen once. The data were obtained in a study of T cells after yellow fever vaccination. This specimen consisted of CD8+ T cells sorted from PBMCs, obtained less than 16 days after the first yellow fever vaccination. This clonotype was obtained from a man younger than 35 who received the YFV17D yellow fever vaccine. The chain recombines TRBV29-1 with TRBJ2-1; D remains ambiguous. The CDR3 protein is CSVDSPTQSEQFF. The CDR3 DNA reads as TGCAGCGTTGACAGCCCGACGCAGAGTGAGCAGTTCTTC.